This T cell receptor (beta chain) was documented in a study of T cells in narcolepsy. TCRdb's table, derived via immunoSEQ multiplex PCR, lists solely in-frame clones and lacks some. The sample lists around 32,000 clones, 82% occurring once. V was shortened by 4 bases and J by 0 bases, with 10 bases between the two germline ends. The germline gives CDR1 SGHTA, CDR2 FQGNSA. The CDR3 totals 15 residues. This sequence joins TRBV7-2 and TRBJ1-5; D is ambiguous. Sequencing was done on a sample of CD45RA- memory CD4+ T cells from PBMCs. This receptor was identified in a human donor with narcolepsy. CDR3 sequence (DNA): TGTGCCAGCAGCTGGACCATAGATAGCAATCAGCCCCAGCATTTT. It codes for CASSWTIDSNQPQHF.